Listed here are 14 T cell receptor beta chains from one sample, sequenced in a study of spatial heterogeneity in lung cancer. MiXCR was run by TCRdb on the 5' RACE reads, yielding one entry per CDR3 protein. The data hold approximately 3,500 distinct CDR3 sequences, with 3% observed a single time. Time point noted: sample taken at primary tumor resection. The source was normal lung tissue next to the tumor, collected at surgery. The receptors stem from a female donor with early-stage non-small cell lung cancer.

This clonotype was detected ten times or more. This chain uses TRBV5-1 with TRBJ2-3; D is unclear. The CDR3 runs 14 residues. Trimming took off 3 bases at V and 0 bases at J, with 8 bases between the two ends. Germline CDR1 reads SGHRS; CDR2 reads YFSETQ. Written as DNA, the CDR3 is TGCGCCAGCAGCTCGGAGTCTAGCACAGATACGCAGTATTTT. It codes for CASSSESSTDTQYF.

This clonotype is classed as medium-sized. J is TRBJ2-3 and V is TRBV4-2, with TRBD1 as a possible D gene (5 bases). Germline V CDR1 and CDR2: LGHNA, YNFKEQ. The V gene lost 3 bases and the J gene lost 1 base, with 14 bases spanning the gap. CDR3 size: 16 residues. This chain's CDR3 is CASSHPSQGGTDTQYF. CDR3 sequence (DNA): TGTGCCAGCAGCCACCCAAGCCAGGGTGGCACAGATACGCAGTATTTT.

This clonotype has a count of ten or more. The V call is TRBV2, the J call TRBJ2-7, with D unresolved. The germline V and J ends were trimmed by 1 base and 4 bases, with 8 bases remaining between them. This CDR3 has 13 residues. CDR1 and CDR2 (germline): SNHLY, FYNNEI. CDR3 DNA: TGTGCCAGCAGTGAAGGCCTCGCGTACGAGCAGTACTTC. Amino acid sequence: CASSEGLAYEQYF.

This clonotype has a count of ten or more. The rearrangement joins TRBV30 to TRBJ2-7; the D gene is possibly TRBD2 (7 bases). The CDR3 length is 12 residues. V lost 0 bases, J lost 11 bases, and 14 bases lay in between. CDR1 is GTSNPN and CDR2 is SVGIG in the germline V gene (reference sequence). The DNA of the CDR3 is TGTGCCTGGAGTGTACAAGGGAGGGACAAGTACTTC. The encoded protein is CAWSVQGRDKYF.

This clonotype ranks as medium-sized. The CDR3 sequence is CASSYSMVAGELFF. CDR3 nucleotides: TGTGCCAGCAGTTACTCGATGGTGGCCGGGGAGCTGTTTTTT. The rearrangement joins TRBV6-5 to TRBJ2-2; no clear D gene. Trimming stripped 0 bases from V and 6 bases from J, with 8 bases between. This CDR3 region has 14 residues. CDR1 MNHEY and CDR2 SVGAGI come from the germline V gene.

This clonotype was counted many times. The V and J genes are TRBV11-2 and TRBJ2-3; unclear D gene. Germline loops: CDR1 SGHAT, CDR2 FQNNGV. The V and J ends lost 4 bases and 4 bases respectively, with 9 bases between them. The CDR3 runs to 13 residues. The CDR3 spells CASSSRGADTQYF. The CDR3 bases are TGTGCCAGCAGCTCCCGCGGAGCAGATACGCAGTATTTT.

Relative to its sample, this clonotype is medium-sized. The chain couples TRBV5-1 to TRBJ2-5; D is uncertain. With 4 bases removed from V and 2 bases from J, the gap between germline ends came to 9 bases. This CDR3 has 13 residues. CDR1 and CDR2 (germline): SGHRS, YFSETQ. This CDR3 is CASSTQPQETQYF. Here the CDR3 DNA reads TGCGCCAGCAGCACCCAGCCGCAAGAGACCCAGTACTTC. Full variable domain (rest looked up from reference TRBV5-1 and TRBJ2-5): KAGVTQTPRYLIKTRGQQVTLSCSPISGHRSVSWYQQTPGQGLQFLFEYFSETQRNKGNFPGRFSGRQFSNSRSEMNVSTLELGDSALYLCASSTQPQETQYFGPGTRLLVL.

This rearrangement joins TRBV7-9 to TRBJ2-3; D not resolved. This CDR3 is built from 11 residues. Trimming took off 2 bases at V and 4 bases at J, with 1 base between the two ends. Germline V gene data show CDR1 as SEHNR and CDR2 as FQNEAQ (reference sequence). In nucleotides, the CDR3 is TGTGCCAGCAGCTTATCAGATACGCAGTATTTT. Protein sequence: CASSLSDTQYF.

This clonotype is termed medium-sized. This chain joins TRBV20-1 and TRBJ2-7, with D unclear. Germline CDR1 and CDR2: DFQATT and SNEGSKA (reference sequence). Trimming removed 3 bases from V and 0 bases from J, with 12 bases in between. The CDR3 spans 14 residues. This chain's CDR3 is CSASKSASSYEQYF. The CDR3 DNA reads TGCAGTGCTAGTAAATCAGCAAGCTCCTACGAGCAGTACTTC.

This clonotype has a count of ten or more. CDR3 loop: CASSLSGGARRDTQYF. The CDR3 nucleotides read TGCGCCAGCAGCTTGAGCGGGGGGGCCCGCAGAGATACGCAGTATTTT. The J gene is TRBJ2-3, the V gene TRBV5-1; 10 bases align to TRBD2. Germline assignment: CDR1 SGHRS and CDR2 YFSETQ. The trim removed 1 base at V and 5 bases at J, leaving 7 bases unmatched. CDR3 length: 16 amino acids.

The sample holds a few counts of this clonotype. The V call is TRBV2, the J call TRBJ2-2; TRBD2 aligns across 9 bases. This CDR3 has 15 amino acids. Germline CDR1 and CDR2: SNHLY and FYNNEI. The trim removed 6 bases at V and 6 bases at J, leaving 8 bases unmatched. As DNA, the CDR3 is TGTGCCAGCAGGGCCCTAGCGGGGTTCGCCGGGGAGCTGTTTTTT. Translating gives CASRALAGFAGELFF.

Many counts were recorded for this clonotype. This clone may be a read error of a much larger clone one base away. The chain recombines TRBV4-3 with TRBJ1-1; the match to TRBD1 covers 7 bases. The CDR3 totals 15 residues. Germline values: CDR1 LGHNA, CDR2 YSLEER. V dropped 7 bases and J dropped 4; count of bases not matched to a gene: 12. CDR3 nucleotide sequence: TGCGCCAGCAACTTAAACGCAGGGGGATCCACTGAAGCTTTCTTT. Translation gives CASNLNAGGSTEAFF.

Sample share makes this clonotype medium-sized. The chain couples TRBV7-2 to TRBJ2-1; unclear D gene. With 1 base removed from V and 6 bases from J, the gap between germline ends came to 4 bases. The CDR3 has 12 residues. The germline V gene has CDR1 SGHTA and CDR2 FQGNSA. This CDR3 reads CASSLERNEQFF. The CDR3 DNA reads TGTGCCAGCAGCTTAGAACGCAATGAGCAGTTCTTC.

This clonotype rates as medium-sized (0.01 to 0.1%). The chain uses TRBV6-2 or TRBV6-3 and TRBJ2-7; 7 nucleotides match TRBD1. There are 13 residues in the CDR3. Trimming at V came to 6 bases and at J to 2 bases, leaving 4 bases not matched to a gene. The V gene's germline CDR1 is MNHEY and CDR2 SVGEGT. The CDR3 sequence: CASSRDRAYEQYF. The CDR3 DNA is TGTGCCAGCAGCCGAGACAGGGCCTACGAGCAGTACTTC.